This TCR beta chain was sequenced during a study of control samples from healthy donors and cancer patients. CDR1 WNHNN and CDR2 SYGVQD come from the germline V gene (reference sequence). The CDR3 has 14 amino acids. V gave up 7 bases and J gave up 5 bases; unmatched junction bases: 3. The data were produced by immunoSEQ multiplex PCR, yet TCRdb's version contains in-frame clones alone and is incomplete. Found here are roughly 190,000 clones, 91% of them singletons; the top ten hold roughly 1.6%. Sequencing was carried out using blood. The sequence derives from a woman in her twenties or thirties in good health. The genes are TRBV10-1 and TRBJ2-2; TRBD2 aligns across 11 bases. CDR3 nucleotide sequence: TGCGCCAGCATCCGACTAGCGGGAACCGGGGAGCTGTTTTTT. It is translated as CASIRLAGTGELFF.